These 9 T cell receptor beta chains share one sample of origin, sequenced in a study of CD8+ T cells in alopecia areata. Extracted RNA was reverse transcribed, and the resulting cDNA served as sequencing template. The method was immunoSEQ multiplex PCR; TCRdb's version includes in-frame clones alone and lacks a portion of them. The sample lists some 30,000 clones, more than 55% seen once, with approximately 19% in the top ten. Sequenced input: NKG2D-high CD8+ T cells sorted from blood. These TCRs come from a human donor with alopecia areata.

In this sample, this clone turned up a few times. V and J are TRBV29-1 and TRBJ2-7; 9 bases line up with TRBD1. With 6 bases clipped from V and 3 bases from J, the junction kept 9 bases outside the gene matches. CDR3 length: 14 amino acids. The germline V gene has CDR1 SQVTM and CDR2 ANQGSEA. The CDR3, as DNA: TGCAGCGTCATTGATTCGGACAGGGGCTACGAGCAGTACTTC. This translates into CSVIDSDRGYEQYF.

This chain links TRBV29-1 with TRBJ2-1; 11 nucleotides match TRBD2. The CDR3 totals 18 residues. The germline gives CDR1 SQVTM, CDR2 ANQGSEA. With 8 bases clipped from V and 1 base from J, the junction kept 16 bases outside the gene matches. As DNA, the CDR3 is TGCAGCTCTCGGCTCAAAAGTTTAGCGGGAGGGTCCTACAATGAGCAGTTCTTC. It encodes CSSRLKSLAGGSYNEQFF.

This clone was picked up a small number of times. The V gene is TRBV29-1, the J gene TRBJ1-1, with no clear D. Germline V gene lookup returns CDR1 SQVTM and CDR2 ANQGSEA. The CDR3 is made up of 15 amino acids. V was clipped by 0 bases and J by 6 bases, with 17 bases between them. Here the CDR3 reads CSVEDQFVGGSEAFF. CDR3 nucleotide sequence: TGCAGCGTTGAAGACCAGTTCGTAGGAGGGTCTGAAGCTTTCTTT.

The chain combines TRBV9 with TRBJ2-1; either TRBD1 or TRBD2 may supply D (6 bases each). Germline V gene data show CDR1 as SGDLS and CDR2 as YYNGEE. Trimming shortened V by 6 bases and J by 3 bases, and 19 bases separated the two germline ends. The CDR3 covers 16 residues. The DNA for the CDR3 is TGTGCCAGCACCTTAGGGGGGCCGCCGAGCTACAATGAGCAGTTCTTC. Translating gives CASTLGGPPSYNEQFF.

This clone came up a few times. V and J are TRBV29-1 and TRBJ2-7; 9 nucleotides agree with TRBD2. The CDR3 has 14 residues. Germline CDR1 and CDR2: SQVTM and ANQGSEA. After removal of 6 bases from V and 4 bases from J, the junction contained 10 bases not matched to a gene. The CDR3 loop reads CSVSIMGLAYEQYF. CDR3 nucleotide sequence: TGCAGCGTCTCGATAATGGGACTAGCTTACGAGCAGTACTTC.

V and J are TRBV19 and TRBJ1-1, with unresolved D. Germline V CDR1 and CDR2: LNHDA, SQIVND (reference sequence). V was pared by 6 bases and J by 4 bases, with 6 bases between. The CDR3 sequence is 11 residues long. CDR3 protein: CASSRGTEAFF. DNA of the CDR3: TGTGCCAGTAGCCGGGGCACTGAAGCTTTCTTT.

The chain joins TRBV4-1 to TRBJ2-3; D gene uncertain. The CDR3 totals 13 residues. V lost 0 bases, J lost 2 bases, and 3 bases lay in between. CDR1 is MGHRA, CDR2 YSYEKL, per germline. The DNA for the CDR3 is TGCGCCAGCAGCCAAGATCTCACAGATACGCAGTATTTT. Translating it yields CASSQDLTDTQYF.

The chain joins TRBV27 to TRBJ2-7, with D tentatively TRBD1 or TRBD2 (5 bases each). The length of the CDR3 is 12 residues. CDR1 and CDR2 from the germline V gene are MNHEY and SMNVEV (reference sequence). Trimming cost V 3 bases and J 5 bases, with 8 bases left between them. CDR3 nucleotide sequence: TGTGCCAGCAGTTTTGGGGGTAACGAGCAGTACTTC. Translating it yields CASSFGGNEQYF.

The chain employs TRBV28 and TRBJ2-4; D is tentatively TRBD1 or TRBD2 (6 bases each). Germline loops: CDR1 MDHEN, CDR2 SYDVKM. The V end was cut by 10 bases, the J end by 0 bases, with 22 bases between. The length of the CDR3 is 17 residues. The CDR3 DNA follows: TGTGCCACAACAGGGCGGACTATTGAGTTAGCCAAAAACATTCAGTACTTC. Encoded protein: CATTGRTIELAKNIQYF.